The 27 T cell receptor beta chains presented below share a single source sample, sequenced in a study of blood T cell repertoires in COVID-19. Assay: immunoSEQ multiplex PCR; the TCRdb copy retains only in-frame clones and omits some. This sample carries 180,000 or so clones, 80% to 90% of them seen once, and the ten largest clones take approximately 8%. Sequenced: peripheral blood. These receptors came from a man aged 55 to 70 with acute or convalescent COVID-19.

The V gene is TRBV18, the J gene TRBJ2-2, with a weak D call TRBD1 (6 bases). The CDR3 extends over 17 amino acids. V was trimmed by 2 bases and J by 4 bases, leaving 17 bases between them. The germline V gene has CDR1 KGHSH and CDR2 LQKENI. The CDR3 DNA follows: TGTGCCAGCTCACCATCAGCAACCACAGGGATCACCGGGGAGCTGTTTTTT. Residues: CASSPSATTGITGELFF. The whole variable domain, filled in from reference TRBV18 and TRBJ2-2, reads NAGVMQNPRHLVRRRGQEARLRCSPMKGHSHVYWYRQLPEEGLKFMVYLQKENIIDESGMPKERFSAEFPKEGPSILRIQQVVRGDSAAYFCASSPSATTGITGELFFGEGSRLTVL.

This clone was recorded many times. The chain carries TRBV7-9 and TRBJ2-5, with a weak D call TRBD2 (6 bases). Germline CDR1 SEHNR, CDR2 FQNEAQ (reference sequence). V lost 5 bases and J lost 7, with 17 bases in between. The CDR3 is made up of 14 amino acids. The CDR3 is CASSPQLATVTQYF. DNA for the CDR3: TGTGCCAGCAGCCCCCAACTAGCTACCGTGACCCAGTACTTC.

This clone was recorded a few times. This chain uses TRBV9 with TRBJ1-2; perhaps TRBD1 as D (5 bases). Germline V gene lookup returns CDR1 SGDLS and CDR2 YYNGEE. The V gene lost 0 bases and the J gene lost 5 bases, with 11 bases spanning the gap. The length of the CDR3 is 14 residues. Here the CDR3 reads CASSVAPRAYGYTF. In DNA, the CDR3 is TGTGCCAGCAGCGTAGCCCCCAGGGCGTATGGCTACACCTTC. Looking up the rest from reference TRBV9 and TRBJ1-2 gives the full variable domain: DSGVTQTPKHLITATGQRVTLRCSPRSGDLSVYWYQQSLDQGLQFLIQYYNGEERAKGNILERFSAQQFPDLHSELNLSSLELGDSALYFCASSVAPRAYGYTFGSGTRLTVV.

The chain carries TRBV24-1 and TRBJ1-1, with a weak D call TRBD1 (5 bases). The CDR3 consists of 16 residues. Germline V gives CDR1 KGHDR, CDR2 SFDVKD. The germline V and J ends were trimmed by 5 bases and 4 bases, with 19 bases remaining between them. The CDR3 sequence is CATSATGGKDGTEAFF. CDR3 nucleotide sequence: TGTGCCACCAGTGCGACCGGGGGGAAGGATGGCACTGAAGCTTTCTTT.

The chain recombines TRBV5-1 with TRBJ2-3, with 8 bases that match TRBD2. The CDR3 covers 17 residues. Germline lookup yields CDR1 SGHRS and CDR2 YFSETQ. Trimming at V came to 0 bases and at J to 2 bases, leaving 8 bases not matched to a gene. The CDR3 nucleotides are TGCGCCAGCAGCTTGGGTGGACTAGCAGGCCTCACAGATACGCAGTATTTT. Amino acids: CASSLGGLAGLTDTQYF.

The V gene is TRBV5-1, the J gene TRBJ2-1; 7 bases agree with TRBD1. Per the germline V gene, CDR1 is SGHRS and CDR2 is YFSETQ. CDR3 length: 16 residues. The V and J ends lost 3 bases and 2 bases, in that order; junction bases with no gene match: 8. Here the CDR3 DNA reads TGCGCCAGCAGCTGGGCCCCCGGGACAGCCTACAATGAGCAGTTCTTC. Translating gives CASSWAPGTAYNEQFF.

The chain couples TRBV5-1 to TRBJ2-1; 11 nucleotides agree with TRBD2. Looked up from germline, CDR1 is SGHRS and CDR2 is YFSETQ. CDR3 size: 13 residues. Losses at the gene ends were 3 bases for V and 9 bases for J; bases not matched to a gene: 2. CDR3 sequence (DNA): TGCGCCAGCAGCTCGGGACTAGCGGCTGAGCAGTTCTTC. Encoded protein: CASSSGLAAEQFF.

The gene calls are TRBV30 and TRBJ1-1; the D is unclear. CDR1 and CDR2 (germline): GTSNPN, SVGIG (reference sequence). Trimming stripped 5 bases from V and 1 base from J, with 20 bases between. This CDR3 region has 16 residues. The CDR3 sequence: CAWDPGVWRTNTEAFF. DNA of the CDR3: TGTGCCTGGGACCCCGGGGTCTGGCGTACGAACACTGAAGCTTTCTTT.

The chain carries TRBV2 and TRBJ2-7; 8 nucleotides line up with TRBD2. Germline CDR1 is SNHLY and CDR2 is FYNNEI. The CDR3 has 14 residues. V lost 7 bases and J lost 6; bases outside the gene matches: 11. In nucleotides, the CDR3 is TGTGCCAGCATCAGAGGACTAGCAGCAGGCGAGCAGTACTTC. The encoded protein is CASIRGLAAGEQYF.

The J gene is TRBJ1-1, the V gene TRBV18; possible D gene TRBD1, 6 bases. From germline, CDR1 is KGHSH and CDR2 LQKENI. Trimming shortened V by 2 bases and J by 5 bases, and 18 bases separated the two germline ends. This CDR3 contains 16 residues. Here the CDR3 DNA reads TGTGCCAGCTCACCAACTGAAACAGGGCGGACTACTGAAGCTTTCTTT. It translates to CASSPTETGRTTEAFF.

The J gene is TRBJ2-5, the V gene TRBV27, with unresolved D. V lost 5 bases, J lost 1 base, and 8 bases lay in between. This CDR3 comprises 13 residues. Germline V CDR1 and CDR2: MNHEY, SMNVEV (reference sequence). The CDR3 nucleotides are TGTGCCAGCAGTCTGAACATCCAAGAGACCCAGTACTTC. This codes for CASSLNIQETQYF.

The chain joins TRBV3-1 (or the pseudogene TRBV3-2) to TRBJ1-3, with TRBD1 as a possible D gene (5 bases). CDR1 is LGHDT and CDR2 is YNNKEL in the germline V gene (reference sequence). V gave up 1 base and J gave up 2 bases, with 6 bases separating them. The CDR3 totals 14 residues. The CDR3 reads CASSQGQTGNTIYF. The CDR3 DNA follows: TGTGCCAGCAGCCAAGGACAGACTGGAAACACCATATATTTT.

The rearrangement joins TRBV13 to TRBJ1-3, with 12 bases identical to TRBD1. Trimming removed 5 bases from V and 4 bases from J; junction bases left unmatched: 12. This CDR3 has 18 residues. CDR1 and CDR2 (germline): PRHDT, FYEKMQ (reference sequence). CDR3 amino acids: CASSALRDRGREGNTIYF. In DNA, the CDR3 is TGTGCCAGCAGCGCACTCCGGGACAGGGGGCGCGAAGGAAACACCATATATTTT.

The table lists this clone with a count of one. The rearrangement joins TRBV5-1 to TRBJ1-1; the D gene is possibly TRBD1 (5 bases). The CDR3 extends over 13 amino acids. The V and J ends lost 4 bases and 4 bases respectively, with 11 bases between them. Germline CDR1 reads SGHRS; CDR2 reads YFSETQ. The CDR3 region is CASSPTQGTEAFF. CDR3 in DNA: TGCGCCAGCAGCCCCACCCAGGGCACTGAAGCTTTCTTT.

V and J are TRBV19 and TRBJ1-2, with D possibly matching TRBD1 (6 bases). Germline V lookup: CDR1 LNHDA, CDR2 SQIVND (reference sequence). The length of the CDR3 is 14 residues. The ends were cut back, 6 bases at V and 4 bases at J, with 15 bases in the middle. The CDR3 DNA follows: TGTGCCAGTAGGATGGGACACTCCATCTATGGCTACACCTTC. This sequence encodes CASRMGHSIYGYTF.

V is TRBV29-1 and J is TRBJ2-5; 10 bases align to TRBD1. V lost 5 bases to trimming and J lost 5 bases; unmatched junction nucleotides: 5. The germline gives CDR1 SQVTM, CDR2 ANQGSEA. This CDR3 has 13 residues. CDR3 sequence: CSVRQGAGETQYF. CDR3 nucleotides: TGCAGCGTTCGACAGGGGGCGGGGGAGACCCAGTACTTC.

The rearrangement links TRBV6-6 to TRBJ2-2; TRBD1 might be the D (6 bases). Trimming pared 6 bases from V and 4 bases from J, leaving 12 bases between. The V gene's germline CDR1 is MNHNY and CDR2 SVGAGI (reference sequence). The length of the CDR3 is 14 residues. CDR3 protein: CASRSTGSTGELFF. The DNA of the CDR3 is TGTGCCAGCAGGAGTACAGGGTCCACCGGGGAGCTGTTTTTT.

This rearrangement joins TRBV6-5 to TRBJ2-3, with 8 bases identical to TRBD2. V dropped 0 bases and J dropped 7; count of bases not matched to a gene: 3. Germline CDR1 and CDR2: MNHEY and SVGAGI. This CDR3 contains 14 residues. DNA for the CDR3: TGTGCCAGCAGTTACTCAGCGGGAGAATATACGCAGTATTTT. Encoded protein: CASSYSAGEYTQYF.

This CDR3 reads CASSLPEVYEQYF. The CDR3 DNA sequence: TGTGCCAGCAGTTTACCAGAAGTTTACGAGCAGTACTTC. The rearrangement links TRBV28 to TRBJ2-7; no clear D. Trimming took off 2 bases at V and 4 bases at J, with 9 bases between the two ends. CDR3 length equals 13 residues. The germline V gene has CDR1 MDHEN and CDR2 SYDVKM.

There are a few counts of this clone. This chain links TRBV6-5 with TRBJ2-6; no clear D. V was cut by 5 bases and J by 0 bases, with 5 bases left in between. The V gene's germline CDR1 is MNHEY and CDR2 SVGAGI. The CDR3 has 14 residues. The CDR3 reads CASSLLSGANVLTF. The CDR3 nucleotides read TGTGCCAGCAGTCTCCTCTCTGGGGCCAACGTCCTGACTTTC.

This clone was recorded once. The rearrangement joins TRBV10-3 to TRBJ2-7; 15 positions agree with TRBD2. Unmatched junction bases numbered 6, after V lost 0 bases and J lost 6 bases. CDR1 ENHRY and CDR2 SYGVKD come from the germline V gene. The CDR3 runs 17 residues. The DNA of the CDR3 is TGTGCCATCAGTGAGTCTGCCGGGACTAGCGGGAGGCGCGAGCAGTACTTC. As protein: CAISESAGTSGRREQYF.

This chain links TRBV3-1 (or the pseudogene TRBV3-2) with TRBJ1-5; 7 bases are shared with TRBD1. Per germline, CDR1 LGHDT and CDR2 YNNKEL (reference sequence). V gave up 1 base and J gave up 7 bases; unmatched junction bases: 7. CDR3 length equals 15 residues. The CDR3 DNA sequence: TGTGCCAGCAGCCAAGGTCCCCAGGGGGGACAGCCCCAGCATTTT. Encoded protein: CASSQGPQGGQPQHF.

The chain recombines TRBV4-1 with TRBJ2-7, with 10 nucleotides matching TRBD2. Germline V lookup: CDR1 MGHRA, CDR2 YSYEKL. V was pared by 0 bases and J by 7 bases, with 6 bases of the junction left unmatched. The CDR3 totals 15 residues. CDR3: CASSQELAGAREQYF. In nucleotides, the CDR3 is TGCGCCAGCAGCCAAGAGCTAGCGGGGGCGCGGGAGCAGTACTTC.

The genes are TRBV9 and TRBJ1-2, with D maybe TRBD1 (6 bases). The V gene lost 4 bases and the J gene lost 5 bases, with 15 bases spanning the gap. The CDR3 spans 14 residues. Germline V gene sequence: CDR1 SGDLS, CDR2 YYNGEE. The CDR3 loop reads CASSSVDRPYGYTF. The CDR3 region has the DNA TGTGCCAGCAGCTCAGTTGACAGGCCTTATGGCTACACCTTC.

This chain connects TRBV28 to TRBJ2-7, with D unresolved. V gave up 2 bases and J gave up 3 bases, with 5 bases separating them. The germline V gene encodes CDR1 MDHEN and CDR2 SYDVKM. The CDR3 consists of 12 residues. For the CDR3, the DNA is TGTGCCAGCAGTTTAAATCGCTACGAGCAGTACTTC. It specifies CASSLNRYEQYF. Full variable domain (missing parts from reference TRBV28 and TRBJ2-7): DVKVTQSSRYLVKRTGEKVFLECVQDMDHENMFWYRQDPGLGLRLIYFSYDVKMKEKGDIPEGYSVSREKKERFSLILESASTNQTSMYLCASSLNRYEQYFGPGTRLTVT.

This chain uses TRBV2 with TRBJ2-7; possibly TRBD1 for D (5 bases). The ends were cut back, 6 bases at V and 11 bases at J, with 8 bases in the middle. The CDR3 runs 9 residues. Germline V gene data show CDR1 as SNHLY and CDR2 as FYNNEI. The CDR3 nucleotides read TGTGCCAGCAGAGGCAGGGAGTACTTC. Translation gives CASRGREYF.

The J gene is TRBJ2-7, the V gene TRBV19, with 7 positions matching TRBD1. V dropped 4 bases and J dropped 3; count of bases not matched to a gene: 3. The CDR3 loop spans 13 amino acids. Per the germline V gene, CDR1 is LNHDA and CDR2 is SQIVND (reference sequence). This chain's CDR3 is CASSRDRVYEQYF. In nucleotides, the CDR3 is TGTGCCAGTAGTAGAGACAGGGTCTACGAGCAGTACTTC.